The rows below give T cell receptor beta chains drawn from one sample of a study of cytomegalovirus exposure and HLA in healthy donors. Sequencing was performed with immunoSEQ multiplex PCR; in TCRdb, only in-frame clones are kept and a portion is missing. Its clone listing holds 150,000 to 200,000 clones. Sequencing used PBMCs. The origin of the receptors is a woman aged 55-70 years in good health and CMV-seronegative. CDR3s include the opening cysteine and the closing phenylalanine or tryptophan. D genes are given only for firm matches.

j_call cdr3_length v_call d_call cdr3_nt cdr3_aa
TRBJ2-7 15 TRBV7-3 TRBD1 TGTGCCAGCAGCCCCACAGGGGGCCCCACCTTCGAGCAGTACTTC CASSPTGGPTFEQYF
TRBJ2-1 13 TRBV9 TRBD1 TGTGCCAGCAGGGACAGGGTTCACAATGAGCAGTTCTTC CASRDRVHNEQFF
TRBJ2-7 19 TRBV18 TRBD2 TGTGCCAGCTCATCACGAAGCGCGCCCACTAGCGGGGGGGACTACGAGCAGTACTTC CASSSRSAPTSGGDYEQYF
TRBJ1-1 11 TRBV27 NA TGTGCCAGCAGACAGGAGGGGAGGGCTTTCTTT CASRQEGRAFF
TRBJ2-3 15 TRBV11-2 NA TGTGCCAGCAGCTTATTGGCGGGATCCACAGATACGCAGTATTTT CASSLLAGSTDTQYF
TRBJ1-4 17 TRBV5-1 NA TGCGCCAGCAGCTTGGTGGCCGGCGGACAGTATGGGGAAAAACTGTTTTTT CASSLVAGGQYGEKLFF
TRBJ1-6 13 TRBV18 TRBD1 TGTGCCAGCGTAACAGGGGATAATTCACCCCTCCACTTT CASVTGDNSPLHF
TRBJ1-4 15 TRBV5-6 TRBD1 TGTGCCAGCAGCTTACGACAGGGCGTGATTCAAAAACTGTTTTTT CASSLRQGVIQKLFF
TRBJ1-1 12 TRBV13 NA TGTGCCAGCAGCTTCATTGACACTGAAGCTTTCTTT CASSFIDTEAFF
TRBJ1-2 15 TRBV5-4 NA TGTGCCAGCAGCCCGGTGGGGCGTATTAACTATGGCTACACCTTC CASSPVGRINYGYTF
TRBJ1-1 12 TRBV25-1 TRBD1 TGTGCCAGCGGAACAGGGGTCACTGAAGCTTTCTTT CASGTGVTEAFF
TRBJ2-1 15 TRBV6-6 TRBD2 TGTGCCAGCAGACCCGGGACTAGCGGGAGCTATGAGCAGTTCTTC CASRPGTSGSYEQFF
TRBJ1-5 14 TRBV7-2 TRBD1 TGTGCCAGCAGCCGAACAGGGGTCAATCAGCCCCAGCATTTT CASSRTGVNQPQHF
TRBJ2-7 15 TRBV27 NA TGTGCCAGCAGAGTTCTGGATGGGGCCCCCTACGAGCAGTACTTC CASRVLDGAPYEQYF
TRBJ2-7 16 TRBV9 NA TGTGCCAGCAGCGTAGCTCCTAGCGCCAGCTCCTACGAGCAGTACTTC CASSVAPSASSYEQYF
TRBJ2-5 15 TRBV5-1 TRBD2 TGCGCCAGCAGCTTGGGATTTGGGGGGGACGAGACCCAGTACTTC CASSLGFGGDETQYF
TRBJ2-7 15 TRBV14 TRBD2 TGTGCCAGCAGCCTTGCCGGGACTAGCGGTTACGAGCAGTACTTC CASSLAGTSGYEQYF
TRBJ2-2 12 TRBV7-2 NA TGTGCCAGCAGCTTCAGGACCGGGGAGCTGTTTTTT CASSFRTGELFF
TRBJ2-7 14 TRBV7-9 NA TGTGCCAGCAGCGCCAGGGACATAGCCTACGAGCAGTACTTC CASSARDIAYEQYF
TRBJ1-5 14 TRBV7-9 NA TGTGCCAGCAGCTCGGGGTTTAGCAATCAGCCCCAGCATTTT CASSSGFSNQPQHF
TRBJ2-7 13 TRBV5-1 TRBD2 TGCGCCAGCAGCTTTAGCGGGGGCTACGAGCAGTACTTC CASSFSGGYEQYF
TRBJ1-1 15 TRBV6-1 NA TGTGCCAGCAGTGAAGGGGGGGGCGCGGACACTGAAGCTTTCTTT CASSEGGGADTEAFF
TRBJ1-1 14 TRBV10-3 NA TGTGCCATCACTGATTTAGCTATGAACACTGAAGCTTTCTTT CAITDLAMNTEAFF
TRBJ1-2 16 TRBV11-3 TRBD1 TGTGCCAGCAGCCGCACCCCGGGACAGGGAAATTATGGCTACACCTTC CASSRTPGQGNYGYTF
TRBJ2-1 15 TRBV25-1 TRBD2 TGTGCCAGCAGTTTCTTGGCGGGGGCCTACAATGAGCAGTTCTTC CASSFLAGAYNEQFF
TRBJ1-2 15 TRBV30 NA TGTGCCCAATATACTGAGGCCCGAGCCAACTATGGCTACACCTTC CAQYTEARANYGYTF
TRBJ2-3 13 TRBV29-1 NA TGCAGCGTTGAAGAAGTAGTGCGGGATACGCAGTATTTT CSVEEVVRDTQYF
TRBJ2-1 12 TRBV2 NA TGTGCCAGCATCTATCTTCGGGAAGAGCAGTTCTTC CASIYLREEQFF
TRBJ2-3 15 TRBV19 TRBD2 TGTGCCAGTAGTATCGGCGGGGGATCAGCAGATACGCAGTATTTT CASSIGGGSADTQYF
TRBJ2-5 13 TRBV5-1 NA TGCGCCAGCAGCTTGGAGGCCAGGGAGACCCAGTACTTC CASSLEARETQYF
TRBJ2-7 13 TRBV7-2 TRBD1 TGTGCCAGCAGGGGACAGGGAACCTACGAGCAGTACTTC CASRGQGTYEQYF
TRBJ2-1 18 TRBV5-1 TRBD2 TGCGCCAGCAGCTCGAGACTATGGGTAGCGGGAGGTTCAGGTGAGCAGTTCTTC CASSSRLWVAGGSGEQFF
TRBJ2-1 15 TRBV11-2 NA TGTGCCAGCAGCCCAGAAGTTGTAGTTAGCGGTGAGCAGTTCTTC CASSPEVVVSGEQFF
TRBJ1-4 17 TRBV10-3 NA TGTGCCATCAGTCCCCGTGGGCGACACGCAACTAATGAAAAACTGTTTTTT CAISPRGRHATNEKLFF
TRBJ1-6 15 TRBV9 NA TGTGCCAGCAGCCCCGTTAGCCAGGGGTATTCACCCCTCCACTTT CASSPVSQGYSPLHF
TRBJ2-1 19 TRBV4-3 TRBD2 TGCGCCAGCAGCCAAGAGTACACTCTAGCGGGGACAAGATACAATGAGCAGTTCTTC CASSQEYTLAGTRYNEQFF
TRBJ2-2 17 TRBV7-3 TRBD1 TGTGCCAGCAGCTTCCCGGGACAGGGGTCGAACACCGGGGAGCTGTTTTTT CASSFPGQGSNTGELFF
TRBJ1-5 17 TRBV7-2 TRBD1 TGTGCCAGCAGCTCTTCCGGGACAGGCTATAGCAATCAGCCCCAACATTTT CASSSSGTGYSNQPQHF
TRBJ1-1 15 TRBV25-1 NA TGTGCCAGCAGTAGGGGGGGACGCCTCAACACTGAAGCTTTCTTT CASSRGGRLNTEAFF
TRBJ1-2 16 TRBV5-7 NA TGTGCCAGCAGCTTGGACCGGGACAACATAGCCGATGGCTACACCTTC CASSLDRDNIADGYTF
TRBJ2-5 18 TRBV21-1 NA TGTGCCAGCAGCTTCCCAGGACTAGCGGGGGGGCCTCAAGAGACCCAGTACTTC CASSFPGLAGGPQETQYF
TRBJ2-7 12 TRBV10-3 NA TGTGCCATCAGTGAGCGCAGCTACGAGCAGTACTTC CAISERSYEQYF
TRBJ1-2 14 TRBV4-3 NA TGCGCCAGCAGCCAAGGAATAGTGGACTATGGCTACACCTTC CASSQGIVDYGYTF
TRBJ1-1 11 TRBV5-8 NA TGTGCCAGCAGAGAGAGGACTGAAGCTTTCTTT CASRERTEAFF
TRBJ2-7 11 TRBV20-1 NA TGCAGTCCAGCACGGGGAATCGAGCAGTACTTC CSPARGIEQYF
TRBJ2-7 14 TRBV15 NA TGTGCCACCTCATCGCGGGCGACTAGTTACGAGCAGTACTTC CATSSRATSYEQYF
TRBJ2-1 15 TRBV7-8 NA TGTGCCAGCAGCTTAGACGGACTATACTACAATGAGCAGTTCTTC CASSLDGLYYNEQFF
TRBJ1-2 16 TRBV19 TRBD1 TGTGCCAGTAGTTCCATCCGGGACAGGTTTAACTATGGCTACACCTTC CASSSIRDRFNYGYTF
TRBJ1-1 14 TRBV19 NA TGTGCCAGTAGTAAGGGGACACGTGGGGCTGAAGCTTTCTTT CASSKGTRGAEAFF
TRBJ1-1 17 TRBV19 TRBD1 TGTGCCAGTAGTATAGGAAACCCGGGACAGGGGTCCACTGAAGCTTTCTTT CASSIGNPGQGSTEAFF
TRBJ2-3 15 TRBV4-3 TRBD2 TGCGCCAGCAGCCTTGATGGGGGGGGCACAGATACGCAGTATTTT CASSLDGGGTDTQYF